This T cell receptor (beta chain) stems from a study of cytomegalovirus exposure and HLA in healthy donors. The PCR employed 60 Vbeta primers together with 13 Jbeta primers. Study processing details: Roughly 12 million of tens of millions of unique TCR beta chains were shared, per a later count. Data came from immunoSEQ multiplex PCR; TCRdb stores just in-frame clones and leaves some out. That table supplies the V and J calls and clone size; D and trimming were determined from the DNA. In the table there are some 130,000 clones, approximately 80% of which are singletons. Trimming stripped 10 bases from V and 0 bases from J, with 9 bases between. CDR1 and CDR2 (germline): MDHEN, SYDVKM. The CDR3 extends over 12 amino acids. The donors were healthy bone marrow donors.

The clonotype comes from a young man in good health and CMV-seronegative. The sequenced sample was PBMCs. The rearrangement links TRBV28 to TRBJ1-2; D is unclear. CDR3 nucleotide sequence: TGTGCCACGGGAACAGCTAACTATGGCTACACCTTC. As protein: CATGTANYGYTF.